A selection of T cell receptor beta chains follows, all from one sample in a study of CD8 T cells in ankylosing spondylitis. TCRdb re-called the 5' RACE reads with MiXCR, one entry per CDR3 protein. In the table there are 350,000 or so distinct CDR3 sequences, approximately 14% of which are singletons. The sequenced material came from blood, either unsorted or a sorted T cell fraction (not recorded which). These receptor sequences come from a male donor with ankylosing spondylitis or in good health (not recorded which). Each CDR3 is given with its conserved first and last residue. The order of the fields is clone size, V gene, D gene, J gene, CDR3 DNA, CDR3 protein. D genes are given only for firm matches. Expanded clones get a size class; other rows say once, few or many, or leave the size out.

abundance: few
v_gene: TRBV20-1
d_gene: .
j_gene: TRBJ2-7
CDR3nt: TGCAGTGCTAGACCCACGGATTCCTACGAGCAGTACTTC
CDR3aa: CSARPTDSYEQYF

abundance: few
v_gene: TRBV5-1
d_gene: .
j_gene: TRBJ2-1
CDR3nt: TGCGCCAGCAGCTTGGGGGCCTCGACTCGCAGCTCCTACAATGAGCAGTTCTTC
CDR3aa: CASSLGASTRSSYNEQFF

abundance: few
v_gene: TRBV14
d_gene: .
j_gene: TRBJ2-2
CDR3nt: TGTGCCAGCAGCCACGTCCCCACCGGGGAGCTGTTTTTT
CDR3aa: CASSHVPTGELFF

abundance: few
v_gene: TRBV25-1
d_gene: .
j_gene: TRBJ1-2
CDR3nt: TGTGCCAGCAGTGGACAGCTCTATGGCTACACCTTC
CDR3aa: CASSGQLYGYTF

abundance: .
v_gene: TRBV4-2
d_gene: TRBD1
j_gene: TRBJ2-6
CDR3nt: TGTGCCAGCAGCCTGCGGTCGAGACAGGGCTCATCTGGGGCCAACGTCCTGACTTTC
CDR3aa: CASSLRSRQGSSGANVLTF

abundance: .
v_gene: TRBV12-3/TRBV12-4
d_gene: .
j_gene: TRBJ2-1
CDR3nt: TGTGCCAGCAGTTTTGCACAGGGCAATGAGCAGTTCTTC
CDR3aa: CASSFAQGNEQFF

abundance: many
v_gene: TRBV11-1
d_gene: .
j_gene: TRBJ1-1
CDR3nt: TGTGCCAGCTCGGAACAGGGGAACACTGAAGCTTTCTTT
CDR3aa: CASSEQGNTEAFF

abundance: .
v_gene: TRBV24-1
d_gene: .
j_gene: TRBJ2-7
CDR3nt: TGTGCCACCAGTGATTTGGAACACTTAGAGTACGAGCAGTACTTC
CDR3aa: CATSDLEHLEYEQYF

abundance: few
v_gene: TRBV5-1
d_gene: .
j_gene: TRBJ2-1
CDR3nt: TGCGCCAGCAGCCAACAGAACAATGAGCAGTTCTTC
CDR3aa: CASSQQNNEQFF

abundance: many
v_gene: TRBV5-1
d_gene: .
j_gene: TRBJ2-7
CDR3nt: TGCGCCAGCAGCCATGCGGATAGGGGCTACGAGCAGTACTTC
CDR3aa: CASSHADRGYEQYF

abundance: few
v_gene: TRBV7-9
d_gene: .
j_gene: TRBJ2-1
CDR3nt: TGTGCCAGCAGCCGTGATGCTACAGGGTACAATGAGCAGTTCTTC
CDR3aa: CASSRDATGYNEQFF

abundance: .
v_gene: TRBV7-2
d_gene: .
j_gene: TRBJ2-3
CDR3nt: TGTGCCAGCAGCTTCGGCCACACGGATACGCAGTATTTT
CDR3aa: CASSFGHTDTQYF

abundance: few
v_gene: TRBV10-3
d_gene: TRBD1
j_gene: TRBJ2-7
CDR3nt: TGTGCCATCAGTGAGGGCAGACAGGGGACGGGAGAGCAGTACTTC
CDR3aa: CAISEGRQGTGEQYF

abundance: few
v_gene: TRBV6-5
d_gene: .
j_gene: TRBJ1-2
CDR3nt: TGTGCCAGCAGTTACGGGCCCGATATCTATGGCTACACCTTC
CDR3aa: CASSYGPDIYGYTF

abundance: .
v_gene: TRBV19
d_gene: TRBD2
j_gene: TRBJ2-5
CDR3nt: TGTGCCAGTAGTTCGCCGGGACTAGCTGCAAAAGAGACCCAGTACTTC
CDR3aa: CASSSPGLAAKETQYF

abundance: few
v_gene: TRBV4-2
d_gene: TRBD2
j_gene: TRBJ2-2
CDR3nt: TGTGCCAGCAGCCCCTACGGACCGGGCGGGGGGGCAAGAGGAAGGAATGAAACCGGGGAGCTGTTTTTT
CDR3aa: CASSPYGPGGGARGRNETGELFF

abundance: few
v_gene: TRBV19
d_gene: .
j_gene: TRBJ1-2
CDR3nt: TGTGCCAGTAGTCTTTCCGACAGATACTATGGCTACACCTTC
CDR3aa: CASSLSDRYYGYTF

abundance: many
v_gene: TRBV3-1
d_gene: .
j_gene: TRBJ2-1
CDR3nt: TGTGCCAGCAGCCAAGGGTCCGCGGTTACCTACAATGAGCAGTTCTTC
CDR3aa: CASSQGSAVTYNEQFF

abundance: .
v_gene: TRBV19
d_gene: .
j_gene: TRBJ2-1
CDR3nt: TGTGCCAGTACCTCCCCACGGGGGAGCTCCTACAATGAGCAGTTCTTC
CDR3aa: CASTSPRGSSYNEQFF

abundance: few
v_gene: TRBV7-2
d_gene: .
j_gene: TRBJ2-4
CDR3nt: TGTGCCAGCACACTCGGACTAAAAAACATTCAGTACTTC
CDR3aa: CASTLGLKNIQYF

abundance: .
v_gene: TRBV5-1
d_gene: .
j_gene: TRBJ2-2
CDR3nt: TGCGCCAGCAGCACAGGACTTGACACCGGGGAGCTGTTTTTT
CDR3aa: CASSTGLDTGELFF

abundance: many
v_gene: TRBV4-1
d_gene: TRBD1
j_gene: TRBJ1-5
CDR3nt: TGCGCCAGCAGCCAAGATGGGGACAGAAACAATCAGCCCCAGCATTTT
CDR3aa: CASSQDGDRNNQPQHF

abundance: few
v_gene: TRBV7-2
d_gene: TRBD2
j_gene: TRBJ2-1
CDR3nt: TGTGCCAGCAGCCCCCGCGGGGAGCGGGGGTACCCAGAGCAGTTCTTC
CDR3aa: CASSPRGERGYPEQFF

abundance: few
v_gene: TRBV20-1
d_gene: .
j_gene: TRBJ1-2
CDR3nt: TGCTGTGCTAGAGATCTGAGGGAAGGGCCGAGTAGTAACTATGGCTACACCTTC
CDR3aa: CCARDLREGPSSNYGYTF

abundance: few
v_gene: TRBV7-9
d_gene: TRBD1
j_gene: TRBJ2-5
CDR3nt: TGTGCCAGCAGCTTATCTGGACAGGGAAGGTTAGAGACCCAGTACTTC
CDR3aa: CASSLSGQGRLETQYF

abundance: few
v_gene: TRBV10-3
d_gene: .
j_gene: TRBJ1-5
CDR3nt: TGTGCCATCAGCAGGACAGACGACGGTCAGCCCCAGCATTTT
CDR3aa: CAISRTDDGQPQHF

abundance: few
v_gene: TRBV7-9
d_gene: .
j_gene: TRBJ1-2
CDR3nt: TGTGCCAGCAGTCCGGGCCCCAGCGGCTATGGCTACACCTTC
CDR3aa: CASSPGPSGYGYTF

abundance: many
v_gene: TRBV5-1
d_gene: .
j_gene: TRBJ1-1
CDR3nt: TGCGCCAGCAGCTTAGACCGGGTGAGAGCTGAAGCTTTCTTT
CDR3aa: CASSLDRVRAEAFF

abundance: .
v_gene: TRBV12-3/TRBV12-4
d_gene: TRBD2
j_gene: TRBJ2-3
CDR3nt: TGTGCCAGCAGTTTAGAACTAGCGGGAGTATCAGATACGCAGTATTTT
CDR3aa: CASSLELAGVSDTQYF

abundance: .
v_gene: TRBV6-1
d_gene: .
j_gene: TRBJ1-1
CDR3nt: TGTGCCAGCAGCAGGGAGAGGAACACTGAAGCTTTCTTT
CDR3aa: CASSRERNTEAFF

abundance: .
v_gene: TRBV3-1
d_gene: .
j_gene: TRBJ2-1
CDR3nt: TGTGCCAGCAGCCTCTTAGGGGGAAAGCAGTTCTTC
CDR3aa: CASSLLGGKQFF

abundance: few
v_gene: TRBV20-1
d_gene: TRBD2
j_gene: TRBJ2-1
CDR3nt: TGCAGCTCCCTAGGGACTAGCGGGGGCCCCAGGTCCAACAATGAGCAGTTCTTC
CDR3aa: CSSLGTSGGPRSNNEQFF

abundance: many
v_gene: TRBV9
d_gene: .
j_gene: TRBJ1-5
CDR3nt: TGTGCCAGCAGCACCGGGACTCCCGGGAATCAGCCCCAGCATTTT
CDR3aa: CASSTGTPGNQPQHF

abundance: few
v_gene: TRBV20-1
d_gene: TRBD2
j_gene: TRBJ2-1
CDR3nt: TGCAGTGCCAGCACTAGCGGGAGAGGAAATGAGCAGTTCTTC
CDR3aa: CSASTSGRGNEQFF

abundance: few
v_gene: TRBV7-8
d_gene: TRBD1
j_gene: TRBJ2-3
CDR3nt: TGTGCCAGCAGCTTAGTTTACAGGGGTGCGGGCCGAGATACGCAGTATTTT
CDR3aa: CASSLVYRGAGRDTQYF

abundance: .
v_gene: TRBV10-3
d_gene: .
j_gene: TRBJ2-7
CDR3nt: TGTGCCATCAGTGACAGGGCCCTATACGAGCAGTACTTC
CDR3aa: CAISDRALYEQYF

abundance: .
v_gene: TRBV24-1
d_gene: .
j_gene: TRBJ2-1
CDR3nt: TGTGCCGCCAGTGATCGCCCATACAATGAGCAGTTCTTC
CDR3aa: CAASDRPYNEQFF

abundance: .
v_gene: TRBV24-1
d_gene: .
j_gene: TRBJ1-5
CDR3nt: TGTGCCACCAGTGGGGCAGGCAATCAGCCCCAGCATTTT
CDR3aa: CATSGAGNQPQHF

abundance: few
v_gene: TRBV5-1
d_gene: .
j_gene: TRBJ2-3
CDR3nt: TGCGCCAGCAGCTTGGCCGGCGCCGGCCCAGATACGCAGTATTTT
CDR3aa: CASSLAGAGPDTQYF

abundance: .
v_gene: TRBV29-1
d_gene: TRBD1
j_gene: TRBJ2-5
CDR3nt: TGCAGCGTTGAAAAAGGGACAGGGGGGGTCTCGACCCAGTACTTC
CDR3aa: CSVEKGTGGVSTQYF

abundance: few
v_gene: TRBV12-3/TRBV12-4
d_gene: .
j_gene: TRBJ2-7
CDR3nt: TGTGCCAGCAGTTCAACAGGGACTACCTACGAGCAGTACTTC
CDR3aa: CASSSTGTTYEQYF

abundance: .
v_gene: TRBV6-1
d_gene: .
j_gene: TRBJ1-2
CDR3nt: TGTGCCAGCAGTGAAGTGGCGGGCCTCTATGGCTACACCTTC
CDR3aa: CASSEVAGLYGYTF

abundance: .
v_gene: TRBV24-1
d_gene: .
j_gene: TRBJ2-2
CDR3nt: TGTGCCACCAGTGACCCGGGCGGGAACACCGGGGAGCTGTTTTTT
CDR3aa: CATSDPGGNTGELFF

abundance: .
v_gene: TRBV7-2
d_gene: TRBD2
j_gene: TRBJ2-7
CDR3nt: TGTGCCAGCAGCTTAGATCCTAGCGGGGGATACGAGCAGTACTTC
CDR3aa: CASSLDPSGGYEQYF

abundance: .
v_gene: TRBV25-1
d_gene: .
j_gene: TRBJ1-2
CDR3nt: TGTGCCAGCAAAGAGGGCTCTAACTATGGCTACACCTTC
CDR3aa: CASKEGSNYGYTF

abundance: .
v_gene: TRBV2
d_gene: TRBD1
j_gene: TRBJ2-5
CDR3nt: TGTGCCAGCAGTGGGACAGGGGGCGAGACCCAGTACTTC
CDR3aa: CASSGTGGETQYF